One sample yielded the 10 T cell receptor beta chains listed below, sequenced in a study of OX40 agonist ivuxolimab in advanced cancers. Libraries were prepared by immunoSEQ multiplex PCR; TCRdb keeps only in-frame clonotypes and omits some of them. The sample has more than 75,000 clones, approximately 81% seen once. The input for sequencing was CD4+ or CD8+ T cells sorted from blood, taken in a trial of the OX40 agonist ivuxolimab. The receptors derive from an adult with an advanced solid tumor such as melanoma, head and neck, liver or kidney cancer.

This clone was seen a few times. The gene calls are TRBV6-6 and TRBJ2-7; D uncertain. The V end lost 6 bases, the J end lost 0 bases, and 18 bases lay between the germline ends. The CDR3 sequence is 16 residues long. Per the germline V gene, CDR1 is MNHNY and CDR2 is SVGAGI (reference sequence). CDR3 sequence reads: CASSPLGSSSSYEQYV. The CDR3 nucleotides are TGTGCCAGCAGCCCCCTAGGGTCTTCGAGCTCCTACGAGCAGTACGTC.

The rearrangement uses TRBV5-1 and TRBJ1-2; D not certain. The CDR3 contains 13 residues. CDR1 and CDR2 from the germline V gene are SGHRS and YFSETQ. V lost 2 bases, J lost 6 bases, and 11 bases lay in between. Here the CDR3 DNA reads TGCGCCAGCAGCTTTACAGAAGTGGATGGCTACACCTTC. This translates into CASSFTEVDGYTF.

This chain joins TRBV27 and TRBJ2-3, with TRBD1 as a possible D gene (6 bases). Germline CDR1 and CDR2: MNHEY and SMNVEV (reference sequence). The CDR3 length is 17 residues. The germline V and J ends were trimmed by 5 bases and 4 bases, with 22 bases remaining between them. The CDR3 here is CASSLSVRGSGPDTQYF. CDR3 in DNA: TGTGCCAGCAGTCTCTCGGTGAGGGGGTCAGGCCCAGATACGCAGTATTTT.

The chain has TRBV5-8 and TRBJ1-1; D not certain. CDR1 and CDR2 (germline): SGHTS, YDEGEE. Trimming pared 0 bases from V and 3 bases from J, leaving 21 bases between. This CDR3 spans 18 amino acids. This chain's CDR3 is CASSLAEIWQAWDTEAFF. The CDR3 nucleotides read TGTGCCAGCAGCTTGGCCGAAATTTGGCAGGCCTGGGACACTGAAGCTTTCTTT.

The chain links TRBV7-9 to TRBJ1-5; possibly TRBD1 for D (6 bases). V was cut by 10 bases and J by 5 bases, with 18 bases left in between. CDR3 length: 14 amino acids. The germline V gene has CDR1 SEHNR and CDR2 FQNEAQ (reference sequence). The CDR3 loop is CATTEARGDQPQHF. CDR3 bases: TGTGCCACCACCGAGGCCAGGGGTGATCAGCCCCAGCATTTT. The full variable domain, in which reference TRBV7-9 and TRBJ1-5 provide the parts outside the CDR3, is DTGVSQNPRHKITKRGQNVTFRCDPISEHNRLYWYRQTLGQGPEFLTYFQNEAQLEKSRLLSDRFSAERPKGSFSTLEIQRTEQGDSAMYLCATTEARGDQPQHFGDGTRLSIL.

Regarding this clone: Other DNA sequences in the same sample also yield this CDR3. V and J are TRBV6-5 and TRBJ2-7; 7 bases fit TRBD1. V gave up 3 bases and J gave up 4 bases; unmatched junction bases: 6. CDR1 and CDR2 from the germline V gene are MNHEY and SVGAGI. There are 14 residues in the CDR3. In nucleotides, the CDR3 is TGTGCCAGCAGTTATCGACAGGGAACTTACGAGCAGTACGTC. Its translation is CASSYRQGTYEQYV.

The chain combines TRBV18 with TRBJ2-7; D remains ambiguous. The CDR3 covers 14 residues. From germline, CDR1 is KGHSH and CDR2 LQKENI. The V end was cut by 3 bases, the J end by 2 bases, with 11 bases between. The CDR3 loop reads CASSPDGLPYEQYF. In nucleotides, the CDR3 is TGTGCCAGCTCACCCGATGGCCTCCCCTACGAGCAGTACTTC.

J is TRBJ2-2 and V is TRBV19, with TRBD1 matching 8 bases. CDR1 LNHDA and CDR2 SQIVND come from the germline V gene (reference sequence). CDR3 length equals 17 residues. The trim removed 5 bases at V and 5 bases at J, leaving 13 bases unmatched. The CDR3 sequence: CASSSLQGAPSTGELFF. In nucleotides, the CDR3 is TGTGCCAGTAGTTCCCTGCAGGGGGCCCCGTCTACCGGGGAGCTGTTTTTT.

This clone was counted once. CDR3 protein: CARPGNTGELFF. CDR3 in DNA: TGTGCCAGACCAGGGAACACCGGGGAGCTGTTTTTT. The chain couples TRBV27 to TRBJ2-2, with D hard to call. CDR1 MNHEY and CDR2 SMNVEV come from the germline V gene (reference sequence). This CDR3 spans 12 amino acids. V was shortened by 9 bases and J by 1 base, with 6 bases between the two germline ends.

In nucleotides, the CDR3 is TGCGCCAGCAGCATGGCCGGGACTAGCGGACCAGAGACCCAGTACTTC. Protein: CASSMAGTSGPETQYF. The rearrangement joins TRBV5-1 to TRBJ2-5; 11 bases fit TRBD2. This CDR3 spans 16 amino acids. V was clipped by 4 bases and J by 4 bases; unmatched bases: 9. Germline V CDR1 and CDR2: SGHRS, YFSETQ.